These T cell receptor beta chains were read from a single sample in a study of early T cells in non-severe SARS-CoV-2 infection. TCRdb reprocessed the 5' RACE reads via MiXCR and lists one record per CDR3 protein. The sample comprises 40,000 to 45,000 distinct CDR3 sequences, roughly 6.6% of which are singletons, and about 20% rests with the top ten. The sample here was whole blood, taken at baseline. These receptor sequences come from an adult who was a healthcare worker with PCR-confirmed SARS-CoV-2 infection or an uninfected control (not recorded which). Both conserved end residues are part of each CDR3. D genes are given only for firm matches. The listing skips clone size in some rows; elsewhere it reads once, few, many or a size class.

>TRBV12-3/TRBV12-4|NA|TRBJ2-1|NA|13
CASSAGSGDEQFF
TGTGCCAGCAGTGCCGGATCCGGGGATGAGCAGTTCTTC
>TRBV5-1|few|TRBJ2-5|TRBD2|15
CASSSGLAGQETQYF
TGCGCCAGCAGCTCCGGACTAGCGGGTCAAGAGACCCAGTACTTC
>TRBV7-2|NA|TRBJ2-4|TRBD1|16
CASSLRPGGAENIQYF
TGTGCCAGCAGCTTAAGGCCAGGGGGCGCGGAAAACATTCAGTACTTC
>TRBV6-1|NA|TRBJ2-1|NA|12
CASSTQGYEQFF
TGTGCCAGCAGTACACAGGGATATGAGCAGTTCTTC
>TRBV6-1|few|TRBJ2-2|TRBD1|15
CASSELEGAIGELFF
TGTGCCAGCAGTGAGTTAGAGGGGGCTATCGGGGAGCTGTTTTTT
>TRBV6-4|many|TRBJ1-5|NA|13
CASTPGSLQPQHF
TGTGCCAGCACCCCCGGGAGTTTGCAGCCCCAGCATTTT
>TRBV11-2|NA|TRBJ1-1|TRBD1|12
CATAGGATEAFF
TGTGCCACAGCAGGGGGGGCAACTGAAGCTTTCTTT
>TRBV5-5|many|TRBJ1-1|NA|16
CASSLLTAHVNTEAFF
TGTGCCAGCAGCTTGTTGACAGCTCATGTGAACACTGAAGCTTTCTTT
>TRBV12-3/TRBV12-4|few|TRBJ2-7|TRBD1|13
CASSGTGPLEQYF
TGTGCCAGCAGTGGGACAGGGCCGCTCGAGCAGTACTTC
>TRBV12-3/TRBV12-4|many|TRBJ2-3|NA|14
CASTFGQGTDTQYF
TGTGCCAGCACATTCGGGCAGGGCACAGATACGCAGTATTTT
>TRBV20-1|many|TRBJ2-3|NA|14
CSASAVSSTDTQYF
TGCAGTGCTAGTGCAGTGTCTAGCACAGATACGCAGTATTTT
>TRBV29-1|many|TRBJ2-5|NA|12
CSVESQVETQYF
TGCAGCGTTGAAAGTCAGGTAGAGACCCAGTACTTC
>TRBV11-2|many|TRBJ2-1|NA|11
CASSLGGEQFF
TGTGCCAGCAGCTTAGGGGGTGAGCAGTTCTTC
>TRBV12-3/TRBV12-4|once|TRBJ2-3|TRBD2|13
CASGTRLTDTQYF
TGTGCCAGCGGGACTAGACTCACAGATACGCAGTATTTT
>TRBV28|many|TRBJ2-5|TRBD2|15
CASSFGTSGRATQYF
TGTGCCAGCAGTTTTGGGACTAGCGGGAGGGCAACCCAGTACTTC
>TRBV19|many|TRBJ2-2|TRBD2|15
CASSIAGGGTGELFF
TGTGCCAGTAGTATTGCCGGGGGGGGAACCGGGGAGCTGTTTTTT
>TRBV7-8|many|TRBJ2-1|NA|15
CASSLWAGNSNEQFF
TGTGCCAGCAGCTTATGGGCAGGAAACTCCAATGAGCAGTTCTTC
>TRBV7-2|few|TRBJ2-4|NA|16
CASSFSGGKAKNIQYF
TGTGCCAGCAGCTTTTCCGGCGGCAAAGCCAAAAACATTCAGTACTTC